This T cell receptor beta chain was sequenced in a study of cytomegalovirus exposure and HLA in healthy donors. Produced via immunoSEQ multiplex PCR; TCRdb's table is partial and in-frame only. The sample consists of tens of thousands of clones, 90% to 97% of them appearing once. Study-wide points: TCR beta chains numbering more than 150 were designated cytomegalovirus-associated.

Notes on this clone: The antigen is not known.

The CDR3 covers 15 residues. The germline gives CDR1 SGHVS, CDR2 FQNEAQ. The V segment lost 2 bases and the J segment 10 bases; nucleotides outside the gene matches: 4. The V and J genes are TRBV7-8 and TRBJ1-6, with 11 positions matching TRBD1. The sequencing input was PBMCs. The sequence was obtained from a woman younger than 30 in good health and CMV-seronegative. CDR3 DNA: TGTGCCAGCAGCTTAATGGGACAGGGGGGGTCACCCCTCCACTTT. The encoded protein is CASSLMGQGGSPLHF.